These T cell receptor beta chains were read from a single sample in a study of blood T cell repertoires in COVID-19. Generated by immunoSEQ multiplex PCR, the TCRdb table keeps only in-frame clones and is missing some. The sample carries about 84,000 clones, approximately 86% recorded once. The sample comprised peripheral blood. The receptors derive from an elderly man with active or convalescent COVID-19. Both conserved end residues are part of each CDR3. Fields, in order: J gene, CDR3 length, clone size, D gene, V gene, CDR3 protein, CDR3 DNA. D genes are given only for firm matches. The listing skips clone size in some rows; elsewhere it reads once, few, many or a size class.

TRBJ1-5 13 . . TRBV18 CASSDSLNQPQHF TGTGCCAGCTCGGACAGCCTCAATCAGCCCCAGCATTTT
TRBJ2-1 15 . . TRBV24-1 CATSDPGLRSNEQFF TGTGCCACCAGTGATCCGGGACTGAGGTCCAATGAGCAGTTCTTC
TRBJ1-1 17 once TRBD1 TRBV6-2/TRBV6-3 CASSSRTLGQGGTEAFF TGTGCCAGCAGTTCTCGTACGTTAGGACAGGGCGGCACTGAAGCTTTCTTT
TRBJ2-7 12 . . TRBV28 CASSSSNYEQYF TGTGCCAGCAGTTCCTCTAACTACGAGCAGTACTTC
TRBJ1-1 12 . . TRBV5-6 CASSFSRAEAFF TGTGCCAGCAGCTTTAGCAGGGCTGAAGCTTTCTTT
TRBJ2-3 12 . . TRBV18 CASSPPHVAQYF TGTGCCAGCTCACCACCACACGTGGCGCAGTATTTT
TRBJ2-1 13 . . TRBV3-1/TRBV3-2 CASSRWGDGPEFF TGTGCCAGCAGCCGCTGGGGAGACGGCCCGGAGTTCTTC
TRBJ2-1 15 . . TRBV13 CASSSPGVGYNEQFF TGTGCCAGCAGCTCCCCAGGGGTAGGCTACAATGAGCAGTTCTTC
TRBJ2-2 13 . . TRBV6-1 CASSESQIGELFF TGTGCCAGCAGTGAAAGTCAGATCGGGGAGCTGTTTTTT
TRBJ1-1 17 few . TRBV4-1 CASSQQTGFKASTEAFF TGCGCCAGCAGCCAACAAACAGGGTTTAAGGCTAGTACTGAAGCTTTCTTT
TRBJ1-6 14 . . TRBV30 CAWSRGVGNSPLHF TGTGCCTGGAGTCGCGGGGTAGGCAATTCACCCCTCCACTTT
TRBJ1-6 14 . TRBD1 TRBV6-5 CASTRDRGNSPLHF TGTGCCAGCACCCGGGACAGGGGAAATTCACCCCTCCACTTT
TRBJ1-2 15 . . TRBV6-6 CASSYSQGMGYGYTF TGTGCCAGCAGTTACTCGCAGGGGATGGGCTATGGCTACACCTTC
TRBJ2-7 14 . . TRBV6-5 CASTQGGGSYEQYF TGTGCCAGCACCCAGGGGGGAGGCTCCTACGAGCAGTACTTC
TRBJ1-2 10 . . TRBV5-1 CADTEYGYTF TGCGCCGATACAGAGTATGGCTACACCTTC
TRBJ2-7 13 . TRBD2 TRBV6-6 CASTTSGTYEQYF TGTGCCAGCACCACTAGCGGCACCTACGAGCAGTACTTC
TRBJ2-1 15 . TRBD1 TRBV2 CASRKPGQGTHEQFF TGTGCCAGCAGGAAACCGGGACAGGGGACCCATGAGCAGTTCTTC
TRBJ1-1 16 . . TRBV7-8 CASSLSGGGMNTEAFF TGTGCCAGCAGCTTATCTGGGGGGGGAATGAACACTGAAGCTTTCTTT
TRBJ2-5 15 few TRBD1 TRBV18 CASSPGTVEGETQYF TGTGCCAGCTCGCCCGGGACAGTCGAAGGAGAGACCCAGTACTTC
TRBJ1-1 14 . . TRBV4-2 CASSQDFGGRDAFF TGTGCCAGCAGCCAAGATTTCGGGGGGCGGGACGCTTTCTTT
TRBJ1-5 15 . . TRBV6-2/TRBV6-3 CASSYSNGRLQPQHF TGTGCCAGCAGTTACTCGAATGGCAGACTTCAGCCCCAGCATTTT
TRBJ2-1 15 once TRBD2 TRBV11-2 CASSFSGTSGNEQFF TGTGCCAGCAGTTTCTCCGGGACTAGCGGGAATGAGCAGTTCTTC
TRBJ2-1 15 . . TRBV2 CASRAGTSSLVEQFF TGTGCCAGCAGAGCCGGGACATCAAGTCTGGTCGAGCAGTTCTTC
TRBJ1-1 13 . . TRBV9 CASSVGGSTEAFF TGTGCCAGCAGCGTTGGGGGGAGTACTGAAGCTTTCTTT
TRBJ2-1 11 . . TRBV12-3/TRBV12-4 CASSLGTEQFF TGTGCCAGCAGTTTAGGGACAGAGCAGTTCTTC
TRBJ2-5 14 . TRBD1 TRBV2 CASSGQGGQETQYF TGTGCCAGCAGTGGACAGGGCGGACAAGAGACCCAGTACTTC
TRBJ1-2 14 . . TRBV4-3 CASSQTWAGHGYTF TGCGCCAGCAGCCAAACTTGGGCAGGGCATGGCTACACCTTC
TRBJ2-2 15 . . TRBV5-1 CASSLVSGEHGELFF TGCGCCAGCAGCTTGGTGTCGGGAGAACACGGGGAGCTGTTTTTT
TRBJ1-1 14 . . TRBV28 CASRTGGVGLTDFF TGTGCCAGCAGGACTGGGGGGGTAGGCCTGACTGATTTCTTT
TRBJ2-7 15 . . TRBV5-1 CASSQIQGMGYEQYF TGCGCCAGCAGCCAAATCCAGGGGATGGGGTACGAGCAGTACTTC
TRBJ2-3 16 . . TRBV7-2 CASSRTPSPVTDTQYF TGTGCCAGCAGCCGCACCCCCTCACCAGTCACAGATACGCAGTATTTT
TRBJ2-7 15 . . TRBV4-2 CASSQRGLGLYEQYF TGTGCCAGCAGCCAACGCGGCCTCGGCCTCTACGAGCAGTACTTC
TRBJ2-7 14 . . TRBV4-2 CASSQAQRVLEQYF TGTGCCAGCAGCCAAGCCCAGCGGGTTCTCGAGCAGTACTTC
TRBJ2-3 15 . TRBD2 TRBV6-2/TRBV6-3 CASSLILAATDTQYF TGTGCCAGCAGTCTAATTCTAGCGGCCACAGATACGCAGTATTTT
TRBJ1-3 16 . TRBD1 TRBV6-6 CASSLPGQGTGNTIYF TGTGCCAGCAGTTTGCCGGGACAGGGAACTGGAAACACCATATATTTT
TRBJ2-1 15 few . TRBV12-5 CASASSALSYNEQFF TGTGCTAGTGCTTCGAGTGCATTATCCTACAATGAGCAGTTCTTC
TRBJ2-1 21 . TRBD2 TRBV24-1 CATSDFFPLAGARRSYNEQFF TGTGCCACCAGTGATTTTTTCCCACTAGCGGGAGCCCGTCGCTCCTACAATGAGCAGTTCTTC
TRBJ1-2 14 once . TRBV9 CASSPLNREYGYTF TGTGCCAGCAGCCCCCTTAACCGGGAATATGGCTACACCTTC
TRBJ1-2 13 once . TRBV27 CASSFWGGYGYTF TGTGCCAGCAGTTTTTGGGGAGGCTATGGCTACACCTTC
TRBJ2-3 17 . TRBD2 TRBV7-6 CASSLGSGRLGTDTQYF TGTGCCAGCAGCTTGGGTAGCGGGAGGCTGGGCACAGATACGCAGTATTTT
TRBJ2-7 12 . TRBD2 TRBV19 CAVGTSGPEQYF TGTGCCGTTGGGACTAGCGGCCCTGAACAGTACTTC
TRBJ2-6 15 . . TRBV11-2 CASSFGGSGANVLTF TGTGCCAGCAGCTTTGGCGGCTCTGGGGCCAACGTCCTGACTTTC
TRBJ2-7 14 . . TRBV6-5 CASSPSTGSYEQYF TGTGCCAGCAGTCCCTCGACAGGTTCCTACGAGCAGTACTTC
TRBJ1-1 13 . . TRBV7-2 CASSLSLNTEAFF TGTGCCAGCAGCTTATCGTTGAACACTGAAGCTTTCTTT
TRBJ2-1 14 . . TRBV7-3 CASSYGGMYNEQFF TGTGCCAGCAGCTATGGAGGGATGTACAATGAGCAGTTCTTC
TRBJ1-2 13 . TRBD1 TRBV25-1 CASSIRQGAGYTF TGTGCCAGCAGTATCCGACAGGGCGCAGGCTACACCTTC
TRBJ2-3 12 . . TRBV12-3/TRBV12-4 CASSLVLDTQYF TGTGCCAGCAGTTTAGTCCTGGATACGCAGTATTTT
TRBJ2-7 12 . . TRBV30 CAWGAGSYEQYF TGTGCCTGGGGGGCAGGCTCCTACGAGCAGTACTTC
TRBJ2-1 21 . TRBD2 TRBV12-5 CASGLFPGWTSGSVPYNEQFF TGTGCTAGTGGTTTGTTCCCGGGGTGGACTAGCGGGTCTGTGCCCTACAATGAGCAGTTCTTC
TRBJ2-2 16 . TRBD1 TRBV11-3 CASSFRGTGGAGELFF TGTGCCAGCAGCTTCCGTGGGACAGGGGGAGCCGGGGAGCTGTTTTTT
TRBJ2-6 16 . TRBD1 TRBV7-8 CASSGDRGSGANVLTF TGTGCCAGCAGCGGGGACAGGGGTTCTGGGGCCAACGTCCTGACTTTC
TRBJ2-5 14 . . TRBV6-6 CASSYSTSLETQYF TGTGCCAGCAGTTACTCGACTAGTTTAGAGACCCAGTACTTC
TRBJ1-2 13 . . TRBV6-5 CASSYFLGDGYTF TGTGCCAGCAGTTACTTTTTAGGGGATGGCTACACCTTC
TRBJ2-7 17 . . TRBV6-2/TRBV6-3 CASSYSRDWTHPYEQYF TGTGCCAGCAGTTACTCCAGAGACTGGACTCACCCCTACGAGCAGTACTTC
TRBJ2-1 17 . TRBD2 TRBV4-1 CASSQGTSPRSYNEQFF TGCGCCAGCAGCCAAGGGACTAGCCCCCGCTCCTACAATGAGCAGTTCTTC
TRBJ1-1 13 . . TRBV7-9 CASTKGGRLGAFF TGTGCCAGCACCAAGGGGGGTCGGCTAGGGGCTTTCTTT
TRBJ2-7 14 . TRBD2 TRBV5-6 CASSLGLPPFRQYF TGTGCCAGCAGCCTGGGACTACCCCCGTTTCGGCAGTACTTC
TRBJ2-1 16 . TRBD2 TRBV7-2 CASSWTGTSGTNEQFF TGTGCCAGCAGCTGGACCGGGACTAGCGGGACCAATGAGCAGTTCTTC
TRBJ2-2 14 . . TRBV14 CASSQYGGRGELFF TGTGCCAGCAGCCAATACGGAGGACGGGGGGAGCTGTTTTTT
TRBJ2-5 15 . TRBD1 TRBV2 CASSAWDSSQETQYF TGTGCCAGCAGTGCCTGGGACAGTAGCCAAGAGACCCAGTACTTC